One and the same sample provided the 9 T cell receptor beta chains below, sequenced in a study of T cell responses to AZD1222 COVID-19 vaccine. Profiling relied on immunoSEQ multiplex PCR, and the TCRdb table lists in-frame clones only, not all of them. The profile shows about 180,000 clones, around nine tenths of them singletons. The material was peripheral blood, obtained on day 0 of AZD1222 vaccination. The receptors come from an adult in good health.

The chain is built from TRBV19 and TRBJ1-2; D possibly corresponds to TRBD1 (6 bases). The CDR3 covers 17 residues. The germline CDR1 and CDR2 sequences are LNHDA and SQIVND (reference sequence). Trimming shortened V by 2 bases and J by 4 bases, and 20 bases separated the two germline ends. Here the CDR3 DNA reads TGTGCCAGTAGTATAATCGGGGGGGGCCAGCATGGCTATGGCTACACCTTC. Protein sequence: CASSIIGGGQHGYGYTF.

J is TRBJ1-5 and V is TRBV11-2; D is ambiguous. CDR3 size: 13 residues. CDR1 SGHAT and CDR2 FQNNGV come from the germline V gene. The V and J ends lost 0 bases and 9 bases respectively, with 9 bases between them. CDR3 DNA sequence: TGTGCCAGCAGCTTAGATCCTACCTTGCCCCAGCATTTT. It yields the protein CASSLDPTLPQHF.

The chain joins TRBV6-5 to TRBJ1-5, with D possibly matching TRBD1 (5 bases). The germline V gene has CDR1 MNHEY and CDR2 SVGAGI. CDR3 length equals 13 residues. Between the trimmed V and J ends, which lost 7 bases and 5 bases, there was a span of 12 bases. The CDR3 nucleotides are TGTGCCAGCACCAGGGCCTCGGATCAGCCCCAGCATTTT. This gives the protein CASTRASDQPQHF.

This clone was observed once. The chain couples TRBV15 to TRBJ1-2; the D gene is possibly TRBD1 (5 bases). Trimming took 1 base from V and 4 from J, leaving 7 bases between them. CDR1 and CDR2 from the germline V gene are LNHNV and YYDKDF (reference sequence). CDR3 length equals 13 residues. The DNA of the CDR3 is TGTGCCACCAGCAGAGGACAGAGCTATGGCTACACCTTC. This sequence encodes CATSRGQSYGYTF. Combining the CDR3 with reference TRBV15 and TRBJ1-2 gives the whole variable domain DAMVIQNPRYQVTQFGKPVTLSCSQTLNHNVMYWYQQKSSQAPKLLFHYYDKDFNNEADTPDNFQSRRPNTSFCFLDIRSPGLGDTAMYLCATSRGQSYGYTFGSGTRLTVV.

CDR3 DNA sequence: TGTGCCAGCAGTCCGACTAGCGGGCACACAGATACGCAGTATTTT. This codes for CASSPTSGHTDTQYF. J is TRBJ2-3 and V is TRBV6-5, with 10 positions matching TRBD2. Per germline, CDR1 MNHEY and CDR2 SVGAGI. After removal of 5 bases from V and 2 bases from J, the junction contained 4 bases not matched to a gene. The CDR3 spans 15 residues.

The J gene is TRBJ1-2, the V gene TRBV6-5, with D maybe TRBD1 (6 bases). CDR3 length: 14 residues. The ends were cut back, 2 bases at V and 4 bases at J, with 11 bases in the middle. Germline CDR1 is MNHEY and CDR2 is SVGAGI. In DNA, the CDR3 is TGTGCCAGCAGTTACCGGGACACTGCCTATGGCTACACCTTC. Residues: CASSYRDTAYGYTF.

The V and J genes are TRBV5-1 and TRBJ2-1; 13 positions match TRBD2. Looked up from germline, CDR1 is SGHRS and CDR2 is YFSETQ. The J segment lost 7 bases and the V segment lost 4 bases, leaving 11 bases of the junction unmatched. CDR3 length equals 17 residues. The CDR3 region is CASSLPGTSGMGNEQFF. In DNA, the CDR3 is TGCGCCAGCAGCCTCCCCGGGACTAGCGGGATGGGGAATGAGCAGTTCTTC.

The V gene is TRBV7-9, the J gene TRBJ1-4, with 9 bases identical to TRBD1. The CDR3 covers 15 residues. In germline, CDR1 is SEHNR, CDR2 FQNEAQ (reference sequence). Losses at the gene ends were 4 bases for V and 7 bases for J; bases not matched to a gene: 7. CDR3 bases: TGTGCCAGCAGCTCTGCCGGGACAGGGCTTGAAAAACTGTTTTTT. Amino acids: CASSSAGTGLEKLFF.

The chain has TRBV7-9 and TRBJ2-7; 8 bases fit TRBD2. V lost 5 bases and J lost 3; bases outside the gene matches: 12. The CDR3 is 16 amino acids. Germline CDR1 is SEHNR and CDR2 is FQNEAQ (reference sequence). CDR3: CASSLGVGGRSYEQYF. In DNA, the CDR3 is TGTGCCAGCAGCCTGGGGGTCGGCGGGAGGAGCTACGAGCAGTACTTC.